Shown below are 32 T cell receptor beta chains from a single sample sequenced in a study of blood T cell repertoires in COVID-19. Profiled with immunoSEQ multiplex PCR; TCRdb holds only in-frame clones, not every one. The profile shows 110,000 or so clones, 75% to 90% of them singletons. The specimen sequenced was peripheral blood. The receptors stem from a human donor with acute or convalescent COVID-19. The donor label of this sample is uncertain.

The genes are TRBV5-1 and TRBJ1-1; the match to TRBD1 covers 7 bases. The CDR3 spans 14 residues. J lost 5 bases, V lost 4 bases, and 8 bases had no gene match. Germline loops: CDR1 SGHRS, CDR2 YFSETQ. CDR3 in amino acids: CASSPPGGYTEAFF. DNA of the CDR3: TGCGCCAGCAGCCCCCCAGGGGGGTATACTGAAGCTTTCTTT.

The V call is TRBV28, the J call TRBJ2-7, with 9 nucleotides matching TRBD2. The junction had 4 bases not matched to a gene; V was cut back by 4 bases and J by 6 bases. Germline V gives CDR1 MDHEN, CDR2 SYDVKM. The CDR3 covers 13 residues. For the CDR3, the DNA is TGTGCCAGCAGTTCCGCGGGAGGGCTCGAGCAGTACTTC. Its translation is CASSSAGGLEQYF. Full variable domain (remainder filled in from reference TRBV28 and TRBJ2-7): DVKVTQSSRYLVKRTGEKVFLECVQDMDHENMFWYRQDPGLGLRLIYFSYDVKMKEKGDIPEGYSVSREKKERFSLILESASTNQTSMYLCASSSAGGLEQYFGPGTRLTVT.

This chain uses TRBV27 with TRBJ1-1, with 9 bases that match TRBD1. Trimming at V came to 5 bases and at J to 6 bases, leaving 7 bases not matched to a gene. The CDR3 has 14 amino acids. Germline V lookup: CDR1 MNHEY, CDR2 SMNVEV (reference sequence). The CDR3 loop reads CASSTGTGIAEAFF. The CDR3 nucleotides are TGTGCCAGCAGTACCGGGACAGGGATCGCTGAAGCTTTCTTT.

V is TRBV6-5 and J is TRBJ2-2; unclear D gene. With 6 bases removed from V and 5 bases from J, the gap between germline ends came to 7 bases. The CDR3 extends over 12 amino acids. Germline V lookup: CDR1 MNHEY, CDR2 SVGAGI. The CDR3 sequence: CASSRLTGELFF. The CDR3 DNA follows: TGTGCCAGCAGCCGTCTAACCGGGGAGCTGTTTTTT.

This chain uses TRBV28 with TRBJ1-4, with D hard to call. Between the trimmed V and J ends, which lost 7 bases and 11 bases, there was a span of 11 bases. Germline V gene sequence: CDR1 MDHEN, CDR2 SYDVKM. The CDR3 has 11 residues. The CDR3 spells CASTSGPKLFF. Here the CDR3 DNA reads TGTGCCAGCACCTCGGGTCCGAAACTGTTTTTT.

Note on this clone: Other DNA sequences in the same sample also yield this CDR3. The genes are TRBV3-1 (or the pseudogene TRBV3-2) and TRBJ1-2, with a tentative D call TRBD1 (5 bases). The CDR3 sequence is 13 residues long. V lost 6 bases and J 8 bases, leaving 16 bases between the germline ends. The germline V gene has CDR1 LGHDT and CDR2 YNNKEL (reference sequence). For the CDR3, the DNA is TGTGCCAGCAGTCAGGAAGGGGCCAGAGGCTACACCTTC. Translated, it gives CASSQEGARGYTF.

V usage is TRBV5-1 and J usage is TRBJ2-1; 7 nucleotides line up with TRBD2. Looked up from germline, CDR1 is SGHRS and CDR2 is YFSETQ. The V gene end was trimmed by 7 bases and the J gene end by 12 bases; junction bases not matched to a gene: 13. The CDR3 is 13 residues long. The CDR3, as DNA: TGCGCCAGCCGTTTCCTGACGGGGGGATTGCAGTTCTTC. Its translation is CASRFLTGGLQFF.

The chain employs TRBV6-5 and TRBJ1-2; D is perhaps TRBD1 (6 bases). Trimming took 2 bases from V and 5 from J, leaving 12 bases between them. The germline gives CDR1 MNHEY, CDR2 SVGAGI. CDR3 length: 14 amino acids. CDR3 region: CASSYGTGSYGYTF. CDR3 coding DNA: TGTGCCAGCAGTTACGGCACAGGGTCTTATGGCTACACCTTC.

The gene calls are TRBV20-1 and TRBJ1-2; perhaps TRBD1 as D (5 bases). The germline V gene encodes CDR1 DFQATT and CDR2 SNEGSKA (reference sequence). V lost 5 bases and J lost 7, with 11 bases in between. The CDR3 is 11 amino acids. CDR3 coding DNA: TGCAGTGCTGAAGAAGGGGCTGGCTACACCTTC. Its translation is CSAEEGAGYTF.

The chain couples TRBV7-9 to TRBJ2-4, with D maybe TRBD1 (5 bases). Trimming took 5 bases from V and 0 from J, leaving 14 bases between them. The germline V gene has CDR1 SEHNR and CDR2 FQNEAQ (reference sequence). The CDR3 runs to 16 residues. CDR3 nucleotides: TGTGCCAGCAGCGACCTGACCCAGGGAGCCAAAAACATTCAGTACTTC. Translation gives CASSDLTQGAKNIQYF.

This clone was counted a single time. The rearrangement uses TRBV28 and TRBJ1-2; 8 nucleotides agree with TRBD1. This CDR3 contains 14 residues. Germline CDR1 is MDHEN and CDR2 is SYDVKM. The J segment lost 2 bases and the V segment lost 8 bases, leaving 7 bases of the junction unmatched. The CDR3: CASLVRTGNYGYTF. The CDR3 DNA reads TGTGCCAGCCTAGTCCGGACAGGGAACTATGGCTACACCTTC.

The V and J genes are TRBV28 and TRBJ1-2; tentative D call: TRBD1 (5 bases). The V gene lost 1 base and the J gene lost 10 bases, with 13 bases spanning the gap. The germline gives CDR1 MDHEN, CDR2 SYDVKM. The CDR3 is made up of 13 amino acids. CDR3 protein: CASSLFEQGTYTF. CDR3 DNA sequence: TGTGCCAGCAGTTTATTCGAGCAGGGAACCTACACCTTC.

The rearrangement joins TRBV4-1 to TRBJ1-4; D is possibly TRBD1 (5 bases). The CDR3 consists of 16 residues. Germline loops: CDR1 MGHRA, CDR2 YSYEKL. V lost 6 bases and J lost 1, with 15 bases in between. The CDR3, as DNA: TGCGCCAGCAGACGAAGTGGCGGGGGAACTAATGAAAAACTGTTTTTT. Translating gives CASRRSGGGTNEKLFF.

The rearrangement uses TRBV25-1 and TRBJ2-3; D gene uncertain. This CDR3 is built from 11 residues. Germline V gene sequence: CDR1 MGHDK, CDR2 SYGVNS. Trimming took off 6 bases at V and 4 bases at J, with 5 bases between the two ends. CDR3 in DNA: TGTGCCAGCAGCAATCCAGATACGCAGTATTTT. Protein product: CASSNPDTQYF.

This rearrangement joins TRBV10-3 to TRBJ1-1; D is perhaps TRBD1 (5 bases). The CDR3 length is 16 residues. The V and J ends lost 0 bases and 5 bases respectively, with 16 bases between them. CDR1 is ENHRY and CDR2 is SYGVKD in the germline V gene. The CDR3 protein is CAISESTRAGRTEAFF. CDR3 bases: TGTGCCATCAGTGAGTCGACTCGGGCAGGGAGGACTGAAGCTTTCTTT.

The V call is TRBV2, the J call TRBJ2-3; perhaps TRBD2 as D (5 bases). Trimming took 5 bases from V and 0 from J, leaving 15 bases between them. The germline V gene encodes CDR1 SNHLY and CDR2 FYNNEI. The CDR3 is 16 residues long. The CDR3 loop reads CASSLIANPSTDTQYF. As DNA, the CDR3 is TGTGCCAGCAGTCTGATAGCGAATCCGAGCACAGATACGCAGTATTTT. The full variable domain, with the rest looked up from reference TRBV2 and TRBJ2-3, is EPEVTQTPSHQVTQMGQEVILRCVPISNHLYFYWYRQILGQKVEFLVSFYNNEISEKSEIFDDQFSVERPDGSNFTLKIRSTKLEDSAMYFCASSLIANPSTDTQYFGPGTRLTVL.

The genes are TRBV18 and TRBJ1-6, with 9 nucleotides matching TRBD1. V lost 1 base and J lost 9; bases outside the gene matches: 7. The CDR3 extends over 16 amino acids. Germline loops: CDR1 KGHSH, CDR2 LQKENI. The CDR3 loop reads CASSPRTGGATSPLHF. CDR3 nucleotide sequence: TGTGCCAGCTCACCACGCACAGGGGGCGCGACTTCACCCCTCCACTTT. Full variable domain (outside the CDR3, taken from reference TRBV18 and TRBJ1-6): NAGVMQNPRHLVRRRGQEARLRCSPMKGHSHVYWYRQLPEEGLKFMVYLQKENIIDESGMPKERFSAEFPKEGPSILRIQQVVRGDSAAYFCASSPRTGGATSPLHFGNGTRLTVT.

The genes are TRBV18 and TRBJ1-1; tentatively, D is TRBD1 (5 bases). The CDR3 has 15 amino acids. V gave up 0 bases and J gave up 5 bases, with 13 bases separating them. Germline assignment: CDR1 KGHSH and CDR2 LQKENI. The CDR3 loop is CASSPPVAGRTEAFF. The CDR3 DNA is TGTGCCAGCTCACCACCGGTGGCAGGGCGTACTGAAGCTTTCTTT.

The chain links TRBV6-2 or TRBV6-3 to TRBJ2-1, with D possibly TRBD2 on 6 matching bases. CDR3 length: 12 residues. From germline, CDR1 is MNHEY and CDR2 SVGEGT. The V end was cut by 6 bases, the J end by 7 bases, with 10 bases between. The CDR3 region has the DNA TGTGCCAGCAGCCCCGGGAGAAATGAGCAGTTCTTC. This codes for CASSPGRNEQFF.

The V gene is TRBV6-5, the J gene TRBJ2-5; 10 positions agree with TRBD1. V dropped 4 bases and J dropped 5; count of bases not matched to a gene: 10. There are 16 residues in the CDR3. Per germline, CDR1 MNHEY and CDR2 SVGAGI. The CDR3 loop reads CASSSSGTGAGETQYF. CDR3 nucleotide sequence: TGTGCCAGCAGTTCTTCCGGGACAGGGGCAGGGGAGACCCAGTACTTC.

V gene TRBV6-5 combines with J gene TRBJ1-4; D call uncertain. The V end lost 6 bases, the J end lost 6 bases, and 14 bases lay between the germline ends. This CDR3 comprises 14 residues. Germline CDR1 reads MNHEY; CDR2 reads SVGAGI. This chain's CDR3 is CASSRVSRDEKLFF. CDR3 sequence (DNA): TGTGCCAGCAGCCGAGTGAGCCGGGATGAAAAACTGTTTTTT.

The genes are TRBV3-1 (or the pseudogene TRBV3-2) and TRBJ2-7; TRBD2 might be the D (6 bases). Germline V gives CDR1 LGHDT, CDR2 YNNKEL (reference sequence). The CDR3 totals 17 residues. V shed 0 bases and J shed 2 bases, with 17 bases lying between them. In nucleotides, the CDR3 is TGTGCCAGCAGCCAAGACGGGTTGGGAGGTTTCACCTACGAGCAGTACTTC. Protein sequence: CASSQDGLGGFTYEQYF.

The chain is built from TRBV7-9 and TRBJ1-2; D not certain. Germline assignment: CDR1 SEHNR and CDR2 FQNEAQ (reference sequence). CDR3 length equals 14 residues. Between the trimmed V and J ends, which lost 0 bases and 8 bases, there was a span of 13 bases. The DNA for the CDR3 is TGTGCCAGCAGCTTAGCGAACATTCCGTTGGGCTACACCTTC. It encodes CASSLANIPLGYTF.

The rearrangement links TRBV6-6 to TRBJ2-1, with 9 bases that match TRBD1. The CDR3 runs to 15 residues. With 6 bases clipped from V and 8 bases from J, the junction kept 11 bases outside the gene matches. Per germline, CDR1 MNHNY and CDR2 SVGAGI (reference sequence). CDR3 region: CASRAGTGSAHEQFF. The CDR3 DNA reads TGTGCCAGCAGAGCCGGGACAGGGTCGGCCCATGAGCAGTTCTTC.

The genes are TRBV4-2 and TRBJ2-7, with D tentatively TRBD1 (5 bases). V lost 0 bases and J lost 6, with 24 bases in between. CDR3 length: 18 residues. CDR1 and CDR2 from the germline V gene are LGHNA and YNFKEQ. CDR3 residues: CASSQEGALDGLGREQYF. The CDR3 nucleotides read TGTGCCAGCAGCCAAGAAGGTGCGCTAGATGGTTTGGGGCGCGAGCAGTACTTC.

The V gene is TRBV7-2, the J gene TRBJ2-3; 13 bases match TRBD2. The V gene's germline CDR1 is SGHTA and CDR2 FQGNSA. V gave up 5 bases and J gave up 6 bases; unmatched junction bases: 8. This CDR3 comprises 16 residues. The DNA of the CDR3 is TGTGCCAGCAGCGATACTAGCGGGGGGGCCCGGGATACGCAGTATTTT. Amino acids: CASSDTSGGARDTQYF.

The DNA for the CDR3 is TGTGCCAGCAGCGTAGGTCCCTACCTGGGCCCTTTCTACGAGCAGTACTTC. Amino acids: CASSVGPYLGPFYEQYF. The chain employs TRBV9 and TRBJ2-7; no clear D gene. Germline V gene sequence: CDR1 SGDLS, CDR2 YYNGEE. V lost 0 bases and J 3 bases, leaving 19 bases between the germline ends. The CDR3 is made up of 17 amino acids.

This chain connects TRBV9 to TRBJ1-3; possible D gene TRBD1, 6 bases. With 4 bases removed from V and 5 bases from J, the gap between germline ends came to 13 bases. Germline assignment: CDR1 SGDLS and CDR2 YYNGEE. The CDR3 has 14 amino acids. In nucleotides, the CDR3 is TGTGCCAGCAGCCCTTCTGGGGACAGAAACACCATATATTTT. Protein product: CASSPSGDRNTIYF.

The CDR3: CASSLLQVPSSYNEQFF. CDR3 in DNA: TGTGCCAGCAGCTTACTCCAGGTTCCGAGCTCCTACAATGAGCAGTTCTTC. The gene calls are TRBV7-6 and TRBJ2-1, with D unclear. V lost 2 bases, J lost 0 bases, and 14 bases lay in between. Germline V gene data show CDR1 as SGHVS and CDR2 as FNYEAQ. The CDR3 covers 17 residues.

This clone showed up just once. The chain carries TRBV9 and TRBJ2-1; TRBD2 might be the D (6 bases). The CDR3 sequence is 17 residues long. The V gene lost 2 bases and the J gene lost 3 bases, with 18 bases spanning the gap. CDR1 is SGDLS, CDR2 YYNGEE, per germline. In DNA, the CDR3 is TGTGCCAGCAGCGTCACTAGCTCCTCGGGTTTCTACAATGAGCAGTTCTTC. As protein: CASSVTSSSGFYNEQFF.

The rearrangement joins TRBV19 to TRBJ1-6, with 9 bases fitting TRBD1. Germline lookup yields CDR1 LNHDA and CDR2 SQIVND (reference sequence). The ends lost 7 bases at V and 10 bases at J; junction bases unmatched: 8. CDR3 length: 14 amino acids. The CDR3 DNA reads TGTGCCAGTACCCCGACAGGGGGGGTGTCACCCCTCCACTTT. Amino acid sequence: CASTPTGGVSPLHF.

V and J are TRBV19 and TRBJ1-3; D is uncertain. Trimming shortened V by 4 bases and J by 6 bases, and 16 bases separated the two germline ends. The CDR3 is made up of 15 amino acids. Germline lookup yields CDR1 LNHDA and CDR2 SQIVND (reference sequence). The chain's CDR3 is CASSTSFDTLNTIYF. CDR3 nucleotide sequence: TGTGCCAGTAGTACCTCTTTCGACACCTTAAACACCATATATTTT. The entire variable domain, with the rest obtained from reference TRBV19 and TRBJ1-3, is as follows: DGGITQSPKYLFRKEGQNVTLSCEQNLNHDAMYWYRQDPGQGLRLIYYSQIVNDFQKGDIAEGYSVSREKKESFPLTVTSAQKNPTAFYLCASSTSFDTLNTIYFGEGSWLTVV.